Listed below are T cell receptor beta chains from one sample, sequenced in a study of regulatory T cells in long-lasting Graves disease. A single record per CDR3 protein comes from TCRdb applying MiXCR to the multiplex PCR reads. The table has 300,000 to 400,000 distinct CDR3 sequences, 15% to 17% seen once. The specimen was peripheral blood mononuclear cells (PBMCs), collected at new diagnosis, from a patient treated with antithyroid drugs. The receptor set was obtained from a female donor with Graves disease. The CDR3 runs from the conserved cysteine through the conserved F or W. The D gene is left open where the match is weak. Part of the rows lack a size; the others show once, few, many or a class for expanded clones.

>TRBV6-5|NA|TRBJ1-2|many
TGTGCCAGCAGTTATTGGGGGGAACAGGGCGCTGGCTACACCTTC
CASSYWGEQGAGYTF
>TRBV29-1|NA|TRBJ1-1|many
TGCAGCGTTGATCGTGGGGGAGACACTGAAACTTTCTTT
CSVDRGGDTETFF
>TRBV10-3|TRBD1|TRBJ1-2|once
TGTGCCATCCGGGACAGGGTTTCTACTAACTATGGCTACACCTTC
CAIRDRVSTNYGYTF
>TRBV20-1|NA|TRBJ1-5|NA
TGCAGTGCCGATGGGCGGGGGCAGCCCCAGCATTTT
CSADGRGQPQHF
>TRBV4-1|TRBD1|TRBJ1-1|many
TGCGCCAGCAGCCAAAGGGGACAGCTGAACACTGAAGCTTTCTTT
CASSQRGQLNTEAFF
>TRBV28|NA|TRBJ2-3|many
TGTGCCAGCAGCCTGACAGAGAATACGCAGTATTTT
CASSLTENTQYF
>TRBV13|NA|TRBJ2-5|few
TGTGCCAGCAGCCCCGGGGCAGGGGAGGGGACCCAGTACTTC
CASSPGAGEGTQYF
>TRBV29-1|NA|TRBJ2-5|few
TGCAGCGTTGAAGACGGATCCGCCCAGTACTTC
CSVEDGSAQYF
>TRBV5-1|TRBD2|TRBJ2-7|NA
TGCGCCAGCAGCTCATCAAGGACTAGCGGGAGTATCGACGAGCAGTACTTC
CASSSSRTSGSIDEQYF
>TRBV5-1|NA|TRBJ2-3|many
TGTGCCAGCAGCTTGCAAGGACACAGCACAGATACGCAGTATTTT
CASSLQGHSTDTQYF
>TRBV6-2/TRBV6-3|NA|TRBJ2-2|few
TGTGCCAGCAGTTACTCGTCCCACACCGGGGAGCTGTTTTTT
CASSYSSHTGELFF
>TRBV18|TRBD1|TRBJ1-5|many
TGTGCCAGCTCACAGGGACAGAACAATCAGCCCCAGCATTTT
CASSQGQNNQPQHF
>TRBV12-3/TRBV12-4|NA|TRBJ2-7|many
TGTGCCAGCAGTCTTCCTCCGAGGGGGGCCTCCATGAAGGGAGAGCAGTACTTC
CASSLPPRGASMKGEQYF
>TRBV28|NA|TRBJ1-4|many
TGTGCCAGCAGGCGGACAGCCCCTAATGAAAAACTGTTTTTT
CASRRTAPNEKLFF
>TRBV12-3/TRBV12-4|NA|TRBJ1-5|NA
TGTGCCAGCAGTCCCGGACGAGGGAGGCAGCCCCAGCATTTT
CASSPGRGRQPQHF
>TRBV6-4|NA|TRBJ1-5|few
TGTGCCAGCAGTGAGGCGGCAGGTCAGCCCCAGCATTTT
CASSEAAGQPQHF
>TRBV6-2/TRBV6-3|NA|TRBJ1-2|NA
TGTGCCAGCAGTTCCCCCCCTCGGGGTCAGAACTATGGCTACACCTTC
CASSSPPRGQNYGYTF
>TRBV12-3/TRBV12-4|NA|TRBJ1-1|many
TGTGCCAGCAGTTCCAGGGACAAAAGGGCGGCTTTCTTT
CASSSRDKRAAFF
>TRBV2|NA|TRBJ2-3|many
TGTGCCAGCACCAGGTCCTACACAGATACGCAGTATTTT
CASTRSYTDTQYF
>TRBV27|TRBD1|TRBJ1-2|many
TGTGCCACCCACCCCGGACAGGGGGCTTTTGACCATGGCTACACCTTC
CATHPGQGAFDHGYTF
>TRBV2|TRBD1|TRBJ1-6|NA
TGTGCCAGCAGTTCCCATACCGGGACAGCGAGGCCACCCCTCCACTTT
CASSSHTGTARPPLHF
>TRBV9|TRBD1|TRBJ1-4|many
TGTGCCAGCAGCGTAGAAAACAGGGGCAAGGACGAAAAACTGTTTTTT
CASSVENRGKDEKLFF
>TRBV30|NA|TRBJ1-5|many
TGTGCCTGGAGTGTAAACAGGGCAAATCAGCCCCAGCATTTT
CAWSVNRANQPQHF
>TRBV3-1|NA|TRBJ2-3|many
TGTGCCAGCAGCCAAAGTAAGGGAGATACGCAGTATTTT
CASSQSKGDTQYF
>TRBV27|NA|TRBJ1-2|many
TGTGCCAGCCGCGCGGGGGGCGATAACTATGGCTACACCTTC
CASRAGGDNYGYTF
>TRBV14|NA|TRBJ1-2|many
TGTGCCAGCAGCTATGGGGACGCCCATGGCTACACCTTC
CASSYGDAHGYTF
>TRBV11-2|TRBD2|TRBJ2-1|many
TGTGCCAGCACCTCGACTAGCGGGAGTAGAAATGAGCAGTTCTTC
CASTSTSGSRNEQFF
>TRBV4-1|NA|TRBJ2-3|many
TGCGCCAGCAGCCAACTGGAGGGTTTCACAGATACGCAGTATTTT
CASSQLEGFTDTQYF
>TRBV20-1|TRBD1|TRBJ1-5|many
TGCAGTGCTAGAGCAGGGACAGGGAGAAATAGCAATCAGCCCCAGCATTTT
CSARAGTGRNSNQPQHF
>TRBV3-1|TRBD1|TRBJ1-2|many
TGTGCCAGCAGCCAATCAGGGGGCAATGGCTACACCTTC
CASSQSGGNGYTF
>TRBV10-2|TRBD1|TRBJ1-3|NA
TGCGCCAGCAGATTGGACAGGCTCAGCTCTGGAAACACCATATATTTT
CASRLDRLSSGNTIYF
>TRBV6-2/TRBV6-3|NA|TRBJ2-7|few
TGTGCCAGCAGGACCCACCCTGTCTACGAGCAGTACTTC
CASRTHPVYEQYF
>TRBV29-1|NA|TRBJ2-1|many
TGCAGCGTTGAAGGGGACAATGAGCAGTTCTTC
CSVEGDNEQFF
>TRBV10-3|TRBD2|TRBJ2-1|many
TGTGCCACAAAAATTAGCGGGGGGGTCAATGAGCAGTTCTTC
CATKISGGVNEQFF
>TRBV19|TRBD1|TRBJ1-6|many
TGTGCCAGTAGTACCGGACAGGGCCTAGGCTCACCCCTCCACTTT
CASSTGQGLGSPLHF
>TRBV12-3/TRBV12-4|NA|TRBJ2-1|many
TGTGCCAGCAGTTCCGGCGGGAAGTACAATGAGCAGTTCTTC
CASSSGGKYNEQFF
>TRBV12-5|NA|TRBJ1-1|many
TGTGCTAGTGGTTTATCCGGCGGTGAAGCTTTCTTT
CASGLSGGEAFF
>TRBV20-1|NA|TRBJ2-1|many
TGCAGTGCTCCCACGGCGGACAATGAGCAGTTCTTC
CSAPTADNEQFF
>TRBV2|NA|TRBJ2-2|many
TGTGCCAGCAGGGAGATTAGGGACAATACCGGGGAGCTGTTTTTT
CASREIRDNTGELFF
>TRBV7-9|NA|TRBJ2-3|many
TGTGCCAGCAGTAAAGTAGGGGATACGCAGTATTTT
CASSKVGDTQYF
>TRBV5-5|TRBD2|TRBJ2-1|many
TGTGCCAGCAGCCCGCGGACTAGTGGCAATGAGCAGTTCTTC
CASSPRTSGNEQFF
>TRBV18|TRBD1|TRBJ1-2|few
TGTGCCAGCTCACCCGGGACAGTACCCTATGGCTACACCTTC
CASSPGTVPYGYTF
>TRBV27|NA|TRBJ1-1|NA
TGTGCCAGCAGGCCCCGGTCAGAGAACACTGAAGCTTTCTTT
CASRPRSENTEAFF
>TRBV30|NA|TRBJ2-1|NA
TGTGCCTTCGGTGGCAATGAGCAGTTCTTC
CAFGGNEQFF
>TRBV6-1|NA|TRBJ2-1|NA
TGTGCCAGCAGGGATGGGGCGGGAGAGCAGTTCTTC
CASRDGAGEQFF
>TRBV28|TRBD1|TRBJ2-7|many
TGTGCCAGCAGCCTCTTAAGGACAGGGTTTGAGGAGCAGTACTTC
CASSLLRTGFEEQYF
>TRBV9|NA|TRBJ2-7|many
TGTGCCAGCAGCGTAGGAGGGTTCTCCTACGAGCAGTACTTC
CASSVGGFSYEQYF
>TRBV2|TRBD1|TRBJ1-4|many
TGTGCCAGCAGTTCCCGGACAGGGGAGGGAGAAAAACTGTTTTTT
CASSSRTGEGEKLFF
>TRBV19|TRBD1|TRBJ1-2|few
TGTGCCAGTAGCTTAGGGGACAGGGCAGGAGGCTACACCTTC
CASSLGDRAGGYTF
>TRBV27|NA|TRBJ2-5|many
TGTGCCAGCAGTTTGAGCGCAGGGGAGTACCAAGAGACCCAGTACTTC
CASSLSAGEYQETQYF
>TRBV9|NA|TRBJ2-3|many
TGTGCCAGCAGCGGAATCACAGATACGCAGTATTTT
CASSGITDTQYF
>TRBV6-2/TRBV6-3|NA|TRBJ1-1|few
TGTGCCAGCAGCGAGGAAAGCTACATGAACACTGAAGCTTTCTTT
CASSEESYMNTEAFF
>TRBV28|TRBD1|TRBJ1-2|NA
TGTGCCAGCAGTACCCCCACCGGGACAGGGAAAGATGGCTACACCTTC
CASSTPTGTGKDGYTF
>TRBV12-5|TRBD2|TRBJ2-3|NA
TGTGCTAGTGGTTTTCCTAGCGGGGGCACAGATACGCAGTATTTT
CASGFPSGGTDTQYF
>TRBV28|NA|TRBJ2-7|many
TGTGCCAGCACTCTCAGGGGGGCCTTTCTCTACGAGCAGTACTTC
CASTLRGAFLYEQYF
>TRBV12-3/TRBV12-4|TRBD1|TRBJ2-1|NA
TGTGCCAGCAGCCGACAGGGGCGCGATGAGCAGTTCTTC
CASSRQGRDEQFF
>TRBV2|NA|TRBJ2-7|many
TGTGCCAGCAGTGAAGGCGGCATGCATTCCTACGAGCAGTACTTC
CASSEGGMHSYEQYF